This entry features one T cell receptor (beta chain) sequence. What it binds is not known. These data belong to a study of OX40 agonist ivuxolimab in advanced cancers. Germline V gene sequence: CDR1 LNHDA, CDR2 SQIVND (reference sequence). This CDR3 is 17 amino acids long. J lost 2 bases, V lost 4 bases, and 8 bases had no gene match. The study's findings and limits: Low clonal expansion, among the lowest seen, marked partial responders at 0.1-3.0 mg/kg.

Autoimmune disease history or systemic immunosuppression excluded patients. The data were produced by immunoSEQ multiplex PCR, yet TCRdb's version contains in-frame clones alone and is incomplete. The table includes roughly 40,000 clones, roughly 85% detected once. V usage is TRBV19 and J usage is TRBJ2-5; 12 bases match TRBD2. This receptor was taken from an adult with an advanced solid tumor such as melanoma, head and neck, liver or kidney cancer. The starting material was CD4+ or CD8+ T cells sorted from blood, obtained in a trial of the OX40 agonist ivuxolimab. CDR3 coding DNA: TGTGCCAGTAGTACGACTAGCGGGAGTTGGCTACAAGAGACCCAGTACTTC. The encoded protein is CASSTTSGSWLQETQYF.